This TCR beta chain was obtained from a study of cytomegalovirus exposure and HLA in healthy donors. As to this clone: An end of the junction differs from the germline gene, which may be a read error.

This table comes from immunoSEQ multiplex PCR, and its TCRdb copy is limited to in-frame clones, with some not included. In the table there are 150,000 or so clones, about 89% of which are singletons. CDR3 length: 13 residues. Per germline, CDR1 MNHEY and CDR2 SVGAGI. The sample consisted of PBMCs. V gene TRBV6-5 combines with J gene TRBJ2-3; D remains ambiguous. The sequence was obtained from a young man in good health and CMV-seropositive. CDR3 sequence (DNA): TGTGCCAGCCGCCAGCTTAGCACGGATACGCAGTATTTT. Translated: CASRQLSTDTQYF.